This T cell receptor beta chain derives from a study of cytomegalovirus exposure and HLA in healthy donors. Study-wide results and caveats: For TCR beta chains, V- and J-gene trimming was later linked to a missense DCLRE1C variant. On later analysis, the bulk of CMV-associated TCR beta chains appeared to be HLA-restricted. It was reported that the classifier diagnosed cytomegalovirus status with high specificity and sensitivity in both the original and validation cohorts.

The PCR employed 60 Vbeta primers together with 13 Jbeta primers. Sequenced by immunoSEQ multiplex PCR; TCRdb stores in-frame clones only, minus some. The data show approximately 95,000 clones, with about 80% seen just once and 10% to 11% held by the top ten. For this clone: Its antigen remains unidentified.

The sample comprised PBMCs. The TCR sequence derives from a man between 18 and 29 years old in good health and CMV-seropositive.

DNA of the CDR3: TGTGCCAGCAGCTTAGGCTCCTACGGGGAAGCTGGAAACACCATATATTTT. The encoded protein is CASSLGSYGEAGNTIYF. J is TRBJ1-3 and V is TRBV7-9; D is unclear. V was shortened by 1 base and J by 2 bases, with 15 bases between the two germline ends. In germline, CDR1 is SEHNR, CDR2 FQNEAQ (reference sequence). This CDR3 comprises 17 residues.